This T cell receptor (beta chain) is from a study of molecular identifiers for immune sequencing clone quantification. On the study more broadly: Naive CD8 cell RNA, from about 20,000 or 100,000 cells, was split five ways in replicates, with four sequenced.

This clonotype was seen repeatedly, ten times or more. Its antigen remains unidentified. TCRdb independently ran MiXCR on the PCR reads; one entry per CDR3 protein. The table records 250,000 to 350,000 distinct CDR3 sequences, 20% to 25% of them present only once. The CDR3 covers 16 residues. Germline trimming cut 3 bases from V and 5 bases from J; bases unmatched to any gene: 6. Looked up from germline, CDR1 is SEHNR and CDR2 is FQNEAQ (reference sequence). Study-wide points: Underestimated sizes of highly expanded clones could result from identical TCR molecules that share a barcode.

This chain uses TRBV7-9 with TRBJ2-1; 11 bases are shared with TRBD2. Specimen: naive CD8+ T cells from blood, with Jurkat cell RNA spiked in. Subset defined: FACS-sorted CD8+CD4-CCR7+CD45RA+ naive T cells. This sequence was found in a human donor in good health. Some libraries in this study had Jurkat cell RNA spiked in. As DNA, the CDR3 is TGTGCCAGCAGCTTCCCGACTAGCGGGAAGGACAATGAGCAGTTCTTC. Its translation: CASSFPTSGKDNEQFF.